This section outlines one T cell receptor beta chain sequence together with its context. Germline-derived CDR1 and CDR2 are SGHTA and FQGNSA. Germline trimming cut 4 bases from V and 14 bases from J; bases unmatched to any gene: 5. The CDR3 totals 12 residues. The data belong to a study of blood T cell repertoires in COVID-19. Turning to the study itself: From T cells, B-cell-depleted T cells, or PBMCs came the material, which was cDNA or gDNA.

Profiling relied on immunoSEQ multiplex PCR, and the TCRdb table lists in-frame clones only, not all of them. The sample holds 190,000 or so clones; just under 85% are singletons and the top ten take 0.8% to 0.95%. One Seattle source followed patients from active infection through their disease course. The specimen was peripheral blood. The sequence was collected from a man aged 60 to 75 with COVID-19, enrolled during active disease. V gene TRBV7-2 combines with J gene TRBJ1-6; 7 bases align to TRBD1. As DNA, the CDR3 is TGTGCCAGCAGCTCTACAGGGGTCACCCTCCACTTT. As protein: CASSSTGVTLHF.